Listed here is a single T cell receptor (beta chain). This clonotype occurred many times. Its antigen is still unknown. No much larger clone exists at a distance of one base, and base qualities are not known. The source of the sample is a study of neurological immune-mediated disorders (dated by TCRdb to between 2018 and 2020). Regarding the research as a whole: Among the 35 or so multiple sclerosis patients, approximately 31 had relapsing-remitting MS and 3 had secondary progressive MS. The study compared peripheral blood TCR-beta repertoires of HTLV-I-associated myelopathy (HAM/TSP) patients, multiple sclerosis patients and healthy controls using UMI-based sequencing. Of the approximately 70 subjects in the cohort, some 15 were HAM/TSP patients, some 34 were multiple sclerosis patients, and about 20 were healthy controls. Alongside PBMC samples, the set of some 98 TCR-beta libraries contained longitudinal samples, technical triplicates, and paired CD4+ and CD8+ T-cell subsets that had been sorted.

The CDR3 spans 14 residues, from the cysteine through the phenylalanine. CDR3 DNA only is kept here, 42 bases in frame from base 1. CDR1 and CDR2, looked up from the germline V gene (reference sequence), are DFQATT and SNEGSKA. V is pared back by 3 bases and J by 0 bases, with 11 bases lying between the germline termini. For the unsorted PBMC libraries, 2 million PBMCs were stored in RNAlater at -80 degrees C until RNA extraction and were used to generate the libraries. The multiple sclerosis patients were enrolled in a US clinical protocol that evaluated disease progression with magnetic resonance imaging. Peripheral blood underwent Ficoll-Hypaque density gradient centrifugation to isolate PBMCs, which were then cryopreserved in liquid nitrogen. To synthesize cDNA, template-switch 5'RACE was performed with a primer carrying a 10-nucleotide random unique molecular identifier so that each TCR transcript was tagged. Each sequencing run produced over 200 million TCR-beta sequences covering 15-18 subjects. Total RNA was extracted with the RNeasy kit. The KAPA Real-time Library Amplification kit was used to amplify TCR-beta VDJ regions with primers for the TCR constant region and the 5'RACE anchor. Sample indexes and Illumina adaptors were added in a first PCR, after which library yield was increased in a second PCR. The roughly 650 bp TCR product was size-selected on a 2% E-gel SizeSelection system after Ampure bead purification. Library quality was checked on a Bioanalyzer, concentration was measured with Qubit, and libraries were quantified with the Kapa Library Quantification kit before pooling. An Illumina HiSeq 2500 sequenced the libraries paired-end 2 x 150 bp. To increase sequence diversity, 25-30% phiX was spiked into each library pool. From the authors' description of their analysis: Quality-filtered reads were processed with the UMI-based MiGEC pipeline, and over 90% of raw TCR sequences were removed by the MiGEC pipeline during error correction. IMGT germline references were used for alignment of VDJ genes, and clonotypes were defined by a unique CDR3 amino acid sequence together with V-J genes. Clonal expansion, Shannon diversity, and CDR3 relatedness (CalcPairwiseDistances, ClusterSamples) were evaluated with VDJtools, and phylogenetic trees were built with CLCbio workbench. Using coefficient-of-variation modelling across technical triplicates, the study counted a clone as expanded if it had at least 8 unique UMIs. TCRdb passed the public sequencing reads through fastp at Q25 and MiXCR, retaining productive beta sequences. For every CDR3 protein sequence, its rows merge into one entry that carries the most common genes and DNA. TCRdb's processing, not the authors' own work, is the source of the V and J calls. The sample table holds tens of thousands of distinct CDR3 sequences, of which 3% to 4% were seen once. Under 2.5% of the sample goes to the ten largest clones.

Broader findings and caveats from the paper: Expanded clones from different subjects shared no identical CDR3 amino acid sequences, which suggests that TCR-beta repertoires were private in all groups. In phylogenetic analysis, the repertoires of 18 of 34 MS patients grouped into a cluster of related CDR3 sequences, which suggests a possible signature at the repertoire level. No clinical or MRI features were associated with the MS cluster, and the authors said that larger cohorts are needed. TCR clonal expansion was highest in HAM/TSP patients and lowest in MS patients, with MS patients falling below even healthy controls.

This clonotype was sampled from a woman aged 50 to 65 with multiple sclerosis. Rearrangement joined TRBV20-1 to TRBJ1-1; the D gene is perhaps TRBD1, from 6 matching bases. The sequenced material came from PBMCs. The CDR3 protein: CSASQGRVNTEAFF. The DNA is TGCAGTGCTAGCCAGGGGAGGGTGAACACTGAAGCTTTCTTT.